This T cell receptor (beta chain) was recorded in a study of T cells in Graves' hyperthyroidism and ophthalmopathy. RNA transcripts were the template for amplifying TCR beta CDR3 regions. Primed by the HTBI set, a first-round RT-PCR was run on the TCR CDR3. TCRdb re-analysed the multiplex PCR reads in MiXCR, keeping a single row per CDR3 protein. This sample has under 350,000 distinct CDR3 sequences; 10% to 15% occur once, and the top ten carry 7.5% to 8%. In its sample, this clonotype was seen many times. Germline CDR1 MNHEY, CDR2 SVGEGT. This CDR3 region has 16 residues. Trimming left V 4 bases short and J 3 bases short, with 18 bases between.

The chain combines TRBV6-2 or TRBV6-3 with TRBJ2-5; TRBD2 might be the D (5 bases). The source is a woman between 25 and 40 years old with Graves' hyperthyroidism that later progressed to Graves' ophthalmopathy. Sequenced material: blood. CDR3 bases: TGTGCCAGCAGTTTTGCCTGGCGGGTAAGAGAAGAGACCCAGTACTTC. This sequence encodes CASSFAWRVREETQYF.